Listed below are T cell receptor beta chains from one sample, sequenced in a study of human T cells and chemical hapten exposure. TCRdb used MiXCR to reprocess the RACE reads, holding one entry per CDR3 protein. The top ten hold 2% to 3% of the sample, which has about 260,000 distinct CDR3 sequences, about 9% seen once. The material sequenced was whole blood, taken in connection with sensitization to the hapten diphenylcyclopropenone (DPC). The receptors originated from a woman aged 40 to 49 with alopecia areata. Some clones in this sample may be carry-over from other donors' samples. CDR3s include the opening cysteine and the closing phenylalanine or tryptophan. A D gene is named only where the DNA matches it firmly. Clone size is given for some rows only: seen once, a few or many times, or a class if the clone is expanded.

clone_size j_call v_call d_call cdr3_nt cdr3_aa
NA TRBJ2-1 TRBV27 TRBD2 TGTGCCAGCTGCCCGGGACTAGTCAGCGGTGAGCAGTTCTTC CASCPGLVSGEQFF
NA TRBJ2-5 TRBV7-3 NA TGTGCCAGCAGCTCCCGCCAGGGCAGTACCCAGTACTTC CASSSRQGSTQYF
few TRBJ2-6 TRBV11-2 NA TGTGCCAGCAGCTTAAGGGTATACTCTGGGGCCAACGTCCTGACTTTC CASSLRVYSGANVLTF
few TRBJ1-5 TRBV6-2/TRBV6-3 NA TGTGCCAGCAGTTACGGTGGGGGTGATCAGCCCCAGCATTTT CASSYGGGDQPQHF
NA TRBJ2-7 TRBV6-2/TRBV6-3 TRBD2 TGTGCCATCACCGATCCCAGCGGGAGGGCCGTCGAGCAGTACTTC CAITDPSGRAVEQYF
NA TRBJ2-1 TRBV24-1 NA TGTGCCACCAGTGATTCTCGGTGGAATGAGCAGTTCTTC CATSDSRWNEQFF
NA TRBJ2-5 TRBV4-3 NA TGCGCCAGCAGCCAAGAACTAGCTACCCAAGAGACCCAGTACTTC CASSQELATQETQYF
NA TRBJ1-1 TRBV29-1 NA TGCAGCGCTTCCCGGGACCTGAACACTGAAGCTTTCTTT CSASRDLNTEAFF
NA TRBJ2-2 TRBV12-3/TRBV12-4 TRBD1 TGTGCCAGCAGTTCCCAGGGGGCCGCCGGGGAGCTGTTTTTT CASSSQGAAGELFF
many TRBJ1-1 TRBV20-1 NA TGCAGTGCGGCCAGAGGATCGTTCACTGAAGCTTTCTTT CSAARGSFTEAFF
NA TRBJ2-5 TRBV7-9 NA TGTGCCAGCAGCCTCCAGGAAGAGACCCAGTACTTC CASSLQEETQYF
few TRBJ2-5 TRBV10-3 TRBD1 TGTGCCATCAGCCCAGACAGGGCCCCGGAGACCCAGTACTTC CAISPDRAPETQYF
few TRBJ2-5 TRBV10-3 TRBD1 TGTGCCATCAGTGGTCGCGCAGGGGGCTTTCGTGAGACCCAGTACTTC CAISGRAGGFRETQYF
few TRBJ2-5 TRBV11-2 NA TGTGCCAGCAGCTCCAGTTCTAGCGCGGAGACCCAGTACTTC CASSSSSSAETQYF
NA TRBJ2-3 TRBV6-6 TRBD2 TGTGCCAGCAGTTACACACCGGGACTAGCGGCTAGCACAGATACGCAGTATTTT CASSYTPGLAASTDTQYF
few TRBJ2-1 TRBV3-1 NA TGTGCCAGCAGCCAGGGTCGCTCAGAACTGGGCCCTGTCAATGAGCAGTTCTTC CASSQGRSELGPVNEQFF
NA TRBJ2-2 TRBV5-1 TRBD2 TGCGCCAGCAGCTTGTTGCGGGAGAAGACCGGGGAGCTGTTTTTT CASSLLREKTGELFF
NA TRBJ2-2 TRBV29-1 NA TGCAGCGGGAAAAACGAACCACACACCGGGGAGCTGTTTTTT CSGKNEPHTGELFF
few TRBJ2-7 TRBV10-3 TRBD1 TGTGCCATCAGCGGGACAGGGGGGGCTGTGGAGCAGTACTTC CAISGTGGAVEQYF
NA TRBJ2-1 TRBV6-4 NA TGTGCCAGCAGTGCGACAGGATTCAATGAGCAGTTCTTC CASSATGFNEQFF
many TRBJ2-7 TRBV10-3 NA TGTGCCACGGTTGGGTCCTACGAGCAGTACTTC CATVGSYEQYF
NA TRBJ2-3 TRBV7-9 NA TGTGCCAGCAGCTCCACTTGGGCAGATACGCAGTATTTT CASSSTWADTQYF
NA TRBJ2-3 TRBV6-5 NA TGTGCCAGCAGTTACTCTGTCAACCCGGGCACAGATACGCAGTATTTT CASSYSVNPGTDTQYF
few TRBJ1-3 TRBV20-1 NA TGCAGTGCTGTTAGATACTCTGGAAACACCATATATTTT CSAVRYSGNTIYF
NA TRBJ2-5 TRBV11-1 TRBD1 TGTGCCAGCAGCTGGGGACAGCGTTTAGAGACCCAGTACTTC CASSWGQRLETQYF
NA TRBJ2-1 TRBV3-1 NA TGTGCCAGCCAGATTGGCCTCGGCTCCTACAATGAGCAGTTCTTC CASQIGLGSYNEQFF
few TRBJ2-1 TRBV12-3/TRBV12-4 NA TGTGCCAGCAGTTGGGGAGCGGCTCAGAATGAGCAGTTCTTC CASSWGAAQNEQFF